A single TCR beta chain is shown here with its context. The antigen remains unidentified. PCR involved 60 Vbeta and 13 Jbeta primers. The assay was immunoSEQ multiplex PCR, and TCRdb's table has in-frame clones only and misses some. The sample includes roughly 110,000 clones, around 73% of them seen just once. The data are from a study of cytomegalovirus exposure and HLA in healthy donors. Study results and limitations: Later analysis suggested most CMV-associated TCR beta chains were HLA-restricted. In a later analysis, an Asian-associated ancestry cluster reportedly showed fewer N-insertions than the approximately 610-donor mean.

CDR1 and CDR2 (germline): SGHDN, FVKESK. The CDR3 sequence is 13 residues long. The junction had 6 bases not matched to a gene; V was cut back by 4 bases and J by 6 bases. The source is a man aged 25 to 45 in good health and CMV-seronegative. This sequence joins TRBV14 and TRBJ2-7; 7 nucleotides line up with TRBD1. Sequenced: PBMCs. CDR3 amino acids: CASSPRQGSEQYF. In DNA, the CDR3 is TGTGCCAGCAGCCCCCGACAGGGTAGCGAGCAGTACTTC. Full variable domain (missing parts from reference TRBV14 and TRBJ2-7): EAGVTQFPSHSVIEKGQTVTLRCDPISGHDNLYWYRRVMGKEIKFLLHFVKESKQDESGMPNNRFLAERTGGTYSTLKVQPAELEDSGVYFCASSPRQGSEQYFGPGTRLTVT.